Following are 28 T cell receptor beta chains from one sample sequenced in a study of CD8 T cells in Susac syndrome. When the RNA was reverse transcribed, random hexamers were used with an input of about 0.5 to 1 ug. TCRdb fed the immunoSEQ multiplex PCR reads into MiXCR, producing one record per CDR3 protein. The data show about 53,000 distinct CDR3 sequences, 95% seen once. Sequenced sample: CD8+ T cells from PBMCs. The receptors originated from a human donor with Susac syndrome.

The chain recombines TRBV7-6 with TRBJ1-1; D unresolved. The CDR3 contains 15 residues. V lost 6 bases and J lost 0, with 14 bases in between. Germline values: CDR1 SGHVS, CDR2 FNYEAQ. CDR3 protein: CASSLTDGMNTEAFF. For the CDR3, the DNA is TGTGCCAGCAGTTTGACGGACGGTATGAACACTGAAGCTTTCTTT.

This clonotype was seen just once. The chain uses TRBV12-3 or TRBV12-4 and TRBJ2-2; 7 bases map to TRBD2. The CDR3 length is 17 residues. The trim removed 1 base at V and 0 bases at J, leaving 5 bases unmatched. CDR3 in DNA: TGTGCCAGCAGTTTAGGTCCAGCGGGGACGAACACCGGGGAGCTGTTTTTT. Translating it yields CASSLGPAGTNTGELFF.

The V call is TRBV28, the J call TRBJ2-7; 10 bases map to TRBD1. Germline lookup yields CDR1 MDHEN and CDR2 SYDVKM. Trimming took 3 bases from V and 6 from J; bases not matched to a gene: 8. This CDR3 region has 15 residues. This CDR3 reads CASSFERQGAGEQYF. The CDR3 DNA follows: TGTGCCAGCAGTTTCGAACGACAGGGGGCGGGCGAGCAGTACTTC.

The chain is built from TRBV9 and TRBJ2-5; D unresolved. The length of the CDR3 is 15 residues. Trimming removed 3 bases at V and 5 bases at J, with 17 bases between. CDR1 and CDR2 from the germline V gene are SGDLS and YYNGEE. The CDR3 reads CASSAATYGRETQYF. The CDR3 nucleotides read TGTGCCAGCAGCGCCGCCACCTATGGGCGGGAGACCCAGTACTTC.

The chain has TRBV9 and TRBJ1-2; 9 bases are shared with TRBD1. The CDR3 length is 17 residues. CDR1 and CDR2 from the germline V gene are SGDLS and YYNGEE. Unmatched junction bases numbered 14, after V lost 4 bases and J lost 4 bases. The DNA of the CDR3 is TGTGCCAGCAGCTCATTTCGGGACAGGGAGGGGATCTATGGCTACACCTTC. Encoded protein: CASSSFRDREGIYGYTF.

The chain employs TRBV9 and TRBJ1-2; D unclear. Germline V gives CDR1 SGDLS, CDR2 YYNGEE. Trimming removed 2 bases from V and 5 bases from J, with 13 bases in between. The CDR3 runs to 14 residues. CDR3 residues: CASSVDGVAYGYTF. The DNA of the CDR3 is TGTGCCAGCAGCGTGGACGGAGTGGCGTATGGCTACACCTTC.

The V and J genes are TRBV9 and TRBJ2-1, with TRBD2 as a possible D gene (7 bases). The CDR3 is made up of 14 amino acids. The germline CDR1 and CDR2 sequences are SGDLS and YYNGEE. V lost 6 bases and J lost 4, with 14 bases in between. CDR3 sequence reads: CASNDGGTYNEQFF. CDR3 DNA sequence: TGTGCCAGCAACGACGGGGGGACATACAATGAGCAGTTCTTC.

The chain combines TRBV13 with TRBJ2-7, with 10 bases fitting TRBD1. CDR3 length equals 13 residues. Germline V gene data show CDR1 as PRHDT and CDR2 as FYEKMQ (reference sequence). Germline trimming cut 5 bases from V and 7 bases from J; bases unmatched to any gene: 5. CDR3 DNA sequence: TGTGCCAGCAGCCCCCGGGACAGGGGTGAGCAGTACTTC. Translating it yields CASSPRDRGEQYF.

The chain's CDR3 is CSAPRDGELFF. The DNA for the CDR3 is TGCAGTGCTCCTCGGGACGGGGAGCTGTTTTTT. The V and J genes are TRBV20-1 and TRBJ2-2; D is possibly TRBD2 (5 bases). Germline V gene data show CDR1 as DFQATT and CDR2 as SNEGSKA (reference sequence). V was trimmed by 5 bases and J by 7 bases, leaving 8 bases between them. This CDR3 is 11 amino acids long.

The V call is TRBV11-2, the J call TRBJ1-6, with 10 bases that match TRBD1. With V trimmed by 6 bases and J by 7 bases, 9 bases remained unmatched. The CDR3 covers 16 residues. Germline values: CDR1 SGHAT, CDR2 FQNNGV. CDR3 bases: TGTGCCAGCAGACCATTTCCGGGACAGGGGAATTCACCCCTCCACTTT. Its protein is CASRPFPGQGNSPLHF.

This chain connects TRBV4-1 to TRBJ1-5; D call uncertain. CDR3 length: 13 amino acids. V lost 3 bases and J lost 3, with 6 bases in between. Germline V gene lookup returns CDR1 MGHRA and CDR2 YSYEKL. Written as DNA, the CDR3 is TGCGCCAGCAGCCAGGGTCCCAATCAGCCCCAGCATTTT. This encodes CASSQGPNQPQHF.

The chain links TRBV4-1 to TRBJ2-7; 7 positions agree with TRBD1. The CDR3 loop spans 13 amino acids. With V trimmed by 4 bases and J by 5 bases, 5 bases remained unmatched. Looked up from germline, CDR1 is MGHRA and CDR2 is YSYEKL. CDR3 in DNA: TGCGCCAGCAGCCCCGACAGGGCGAACGAGCAGTACTTC. The encoded protein is CASSPDRANEQYF.

The chain has TRBV5-6 and TRBJ2-2; TRBD1 matches 7 bases. CDR1 SGHDT and CDR2 YYEEEE come from the germline V gene. J was trimmed by 7 bases and V by 0 bases; bases with no gene match: 3. The CDR3 is made up of 14 amino acids. CDR3 region: CASSLGTGLGELFF. In nucleotides, the CDR3 is TGTGCCAGCAGCTTGGGGACAGGCCTCGGGGAGCTGTTTTTT.

This chain connects TRBV7-9 to TRBJ1-5, with TRBD1 identical over 7 bases. The CDR3 runs 14 residues. Germline CDR1 SEHNR, CDR2 FQNEAQ (reference sequence). V shed 1 base and J 6 bases; nucleotides not matched to a gene: 3. This CDR3 reads CASSLGQGSQPQHF. The DNA for the CDR3 is TGTGCCAGCAGCTTAGGACAGGGCTCTCAGCCCCAGCATTTT.

This clonotype was seen a few times. This sequence joins TRBV11-2 and TRBJ1-1; no definite D call. Germline V CDR1 and CDR2: SGHAT, FQNNGV. CDR3 length: 13 amino acids. V shed 7 bases and J shed 0 bases, with 9 bases lying between them. The CDR3 DNA follows: TGTGCCAGCACCCCGGTGATGAACACTGAAGCTTTCTTT. Translation gives CASTPVMNTEAFF.

J is TRBJ2-5 and V is TRBV5-1, with TRBD2 identical over 7 bases. Germline V gene data show CDR1 as SGHRS and CDR2 as YFSETQ. CDR3 length: 16 residues. V lost 2 bases and J lost 3; bases outside the gene matches: 10. The CDR3 loop reads CASSFEAGPIEETQYF. CDR3 in DNA: TGCGCCAGCAGCTTCGAAGCGGGGCCCATTGAAGAGACCCAGTACTTC.

CDR3 DNA sequence: TGTGCCAGCTCGATGGGGGTGAACACTGAAGCTTTCTTT. It specifies CASSMGVNTEAFF. The chain joins TRBV6-5 to TRBJ1-1; possibly TRBD1 for D (5 bases). From germline, CDR1 is MNHEY and CDR2 SVGAGI. Between the trimmed V and J ends, which lost 8 bases and 0 bases, there was a span of 10 bases. This CDR3 is 13 amino acids long.

This clonotype was counted only a few times. The chain couples TRBV6-1 to TRBJ1-5; no firm D call. Germline CDR1 reads MNHNS; CDR2 reads SASEGT. Trimming took 2 bases from V and 7 from J, leaving 6 bases between them. This CDR3 contains 12 residues. The CDR3 region has the DNA TGTGCCAGCAGTGAATTCGAGCAGCCCCAGCATTTT. This encodes CASSEFEQPQHF.

CDR3 amino acids: CAWSTLAAGEETQYF. CDR3 bases: TGTGCCTGGAGCACCCTTGCGGCGGGCGAAGAGACCCAGTACTTC. This chain joins TRBV30 and TRBJ2-5; tentative D call: TRBD2 (5 bases). Germline V gene data show CDR1 as GTSNPN and CDR2 as SVGIG (reference sequence). The V end was cut by 3 bases, the J end by 3 bases, with 17 bases between. The CDR3 contains 15 residues.

The CDR3 DNA follows: TGTGCCAGCACCCCGGGGGCAGGGAGGGATGAGCAGTTCTTC. This gives the protein CASTPGAGRDEQFF. J is TRBJ2-1 and V is TRBV9; maybe TRBD2 (7 bases). V was pared by 6 bases and J by 8 bases, with 18 bases between. This CDR3 spans 14 amino acids. Germline V lookup: CDR1 SGDLS, CDR2 YYNGEE.

The chain combines TRBV19 with TRBJ2-1, with D perhaps TRBD2 (6 bases). V was shortened by 5 bases and J by 0 bases, with 8 bases between the two germline ends. The CDR3 loop spans 14 amino acids. Germline-derived CDR1 and CDR2 are LNHDA and SQIVND (reference sequence). This chain's CDR3 is CASSHGGSYNEQFF. The CDR3 DNA sequence: TGTGCCAGTAGTCACGGGGGCTCCTACAATGAGCAGTTCTTC.

This chain links TRBV7-9 with TRBJ1-2, with D tentatively TRBD1 (6 bases). The germline V gene encodes CDR1 SEHNR and CDR2 FQNEAQ (reference sequence). Trimming took 9 bases from V and 5 from J, leaving 13 bases between them. The CDR3 has 12 residues. DNA of the CDR3: TGTGCCAGTCTCGGGGACATATATGGCTACACCTTC. It specifies CASLGDIYGYTF.

This sequence joins TRBV7-2 and TRBJ2-3; tentatively, D is TRBD1 or TRBD2 (5 bases each). Germline values: CDR1 SGHTA, CDR2 FQGNSA. Trimming removed 5 bases from V and 1 base from J, with 16 bases in between. This CDR3 has 16 amino acids. The CDR3 region has the DNA TGTGCCAGCAGCGACGGGACCTATCCGGGCACAGATACGCAGTATTTT. It translates to CASSDGTYPGTDTQYF.

The J gene is TRBJ1-2, the V gene TRBV20-1, with a tentative D call TRBD1 (6 bases). V lost 6 bases to trimming and J lost 5 bases, with 16 bases between them. Germline V gives CDR1 DFQATT, CDR2 SNEGSKA (reference sequence). CDR3 length: 13 amino acids. For the CDR3, the DNA is TGCAGTGCAAAGGGGGGGGCGGAGTATGGCTACACCTTC. Translated: CSAKGGAEYGYTF.

This sequence joins TRBV6-5 and TRBJ2-7; TRBD2 matches 9 bases. The CDR3 runs 17 residues. Germline V gene data show CDR1 as MNHEY and CDR2 as SVGAGI. Trimming at V came to 4 bases and at J to 6 bases, leaving 16 bases not matched to a gene. The CDR3 coding sequence is TGTGCCAGCAGTTTCTCGAAGCGGGGGGCTTCGACCAGCGAGCAGTACTTC. This codes for CASSFSKRGASTSEQYF.

The chain employs TRBV19 and TRBJ1-4; the match to TRBD1 covers 7 bases. Germline V lookup: CDR1 LNHDA, CDR2 SQIVND (reference sequence). With 1 base clipped from V and 7 bases from J, the junction kept 0 bases outside the gene matches. The CDR3 covers 13 residues. The CDR3 region has the DNA TGTGCCAGTAGTATAGCAGGGGGTGAAAAACTGTTTTTT. This gives the protein CASSIAGGEKLFF.

The chain links TRBV7-9 to TRBJ1-4; D remains ambiguous. This CDR3 has 14 amino acids. Per the germline V gene, CDR1 is SEHNR and CDR2 is FQNEAQ (reference sequence). With 5 bases removed from V and 8 bases from J, the gap between germline ends came to 15 bases. This chain's CDR3 is CASSHDGEWEKLFF. The DNA for the CDR3 is TGTGCCAGCAGCCATGACGGGGAATGGGAAAAACTGTTTTTT. Drawing the rest from reference TRBV7-9 and TRBJ1-4, the complete variable domain is DTGVSQNPRHKITKRGQNVTFRCDPISEHNRLYWYRQTLGQGPEFLTYFQNEAQLEKSRLLSDRFSAERPKGSFSTLEIQRTEQGDSAMYLCASSHDGEWEKLFFGSGTQLSVL.

The rearrangement links TRBV20-1 to TRBJ2-4; D gene uncertain. The germline V and J ends were trimmed by 1 base and 0 bases, with 4 bases remaining between them. The length of the CDR3 is 13 residues. CDR1 DFQATT and CDR2 SNEGSKA come from the germline V gene (reference sequence). The CDR3 sequence: CSARAPAKNIQYF. For the CDR3, the DNA is TGCAGTGCTAGAGCCCCAGCCAAAAACATTCAGTACTTC.